This entry describes one TCR beta chain. The antigen is unknown. The treatment denotes: oral pan-JAK inhibitor, 5-10 mg twice daily. Following RNA extraction, reverse transcription yielded cDNA that acted as the sequencing template. Libraries were prepared by immunoSEQ multiplex PCR; TCRdb keeps only in-frame clonotypes and omits some of them. This table has under 300,000 clones, 60% appearing once. The data originate from a study of CD8+ T cells in alopecia areata. Study-wide context: Patients given treatment had severity scored by the percentage of scalp area affected. Whole-study findings and limits: Sequencing of scalp tissue also captures the resident alphabeta T cells of normal skin. Numerous expanded lesional clones remained in scalp and blood during tofacitinib. TCR sharing across patients was less clear than in mice, possibly HLA-related.

The CDR3 has 12 residues. The V and J ends lost 6 bases and 2 bases respectively, with 9 bases between them. Per the germline V gene, CDR1 is SGHRS and CDR2 is YFSETQ. The chain links TRBV5-1 to TRBJ2-7; D is ambiguous. The TCR was taken from a human donor with alopecia areata. Sequenced material: CD4+ T cells sorted from blood, taken at week 52, from a patient treated with tofacitinib. CDR3 sequence (DNA): TGCGCCAGCAAAGGCACAGCCTACGAGCAGTACTTC. It codes for CASKGTAYEQYF. Complete variable domain (other parts from reference TRBV5-1 and TRBJ2-7): KAGVTQTPRYLIKTRGQQVTLSCSPISGHRSVSWYQQTPGQGLQFLFEYFSETQRNKGNFPGRFSGRQFSNSRSEMNVSTLELGDSALYLCASKGTAYEQYFGPGTRLTVT.